The text below deals with one T cell receptor (beta chain). Original processing methods: Cell counts per sample came from amplifying reference gene primers. Libraries were prepared by immunoSEQ multiplex PCR; TCRdb keeps only in-frame clonotypes and omits some of them. V and J calls and clone size are given by that table; D and trimming were obtained from the DNA. The profile shows about 270,000 clones, under 90% of them singletons. This specimen belongs to a study of blood T cell repertoires in COVID-19. The wider study: T cells, B-cell-depleted T cells, or PBMCs provided the cDNA or gDNA that served as material.

CDR3 length equals 12 residues. CDR1 is LNHDA and CDR2 is SQIVND in the germline V gene (reference sequence). The V and J ends lost 7 bases and 10 bases respectively, with 14 bases between them. The rearrangement joins TRBV19 to TRBJ2-1; tentative D call: TRBD1 (7 bases). The clonotype originates from a woman under 30 with acute or convalescent COVID-19. Sequencing was performed on peripheral blood. The DNA for the CDR3 is TGTGCCAGTACCTCAGGGGGGCGGGAGCAGTTCTTC. It encodes CASTSGGREQFF.